This TCR beta chain was sequenced during a study of blood T cell repertoires in COVID-19. Original processing notes: Quantification of nucleated cells was approximated via reference gene primer amplification. Here immunoSEQ multiplex PCR was the method, and the copy in TCRdb shows in-frame clones only, minus some. V, J and clone size were drawn from that table, and D and trimming were deduced from the DNA. The sample has about 140,000 clones, more than 75% seen once; the top ten hold about 4%. The CDR3 spans 13 residues. Germline CDR1 reads LNHDA; CDR2 reads SQIVND (reference sequence). Trimming removed 4 bases from V and 2 bases from J, with 9 bases in between.

The rearrangement uses TRBV19 and TRBJ2-7; D gene unclear. The receptor was isolated from a woman aged 80 or over with acute or convalescent COVID-19. The material sequenced was peripheral blood. The CDR3 spells CASSTLQPYEQYF. As DNA, the CDR3 is TGTGCCAGTAGTACACTCCAACCCTACGAGCAGTACTTC.